Following are 23 T cell receptor beta chains from one sample sequenced in a study of T-cell reconstitution after alpha-beta-depleted transplantation in children. Library preparation (for TCRbeta) was performed with unique molecular identifiers. MiXCR, run by TCRdb on the PCR reads, gives a single entry per CDR3 protein. Of about 250,000 distinct CDR3 sequences listed, more than 20% were seen once; the top ten hold 4% to 5.5%. The sequences come from PBMCs, mostly from graft donor cells, collected 360 days after TCRalphabeta/CD19-depleted stem cell transplant. The receptors were gathered from a female patient under 10 years old who had a stem cell transplant for congenital amegakaryocytic thrombocytopenia, so the T cells may come from the graft donor.

This clonotype was seen a handful of times. This rearrangement joins TRBV3-1 to TRBJ1-1; no definite D call. Germline CDR1 is LGHDT and CDR2 is YNNKEL (reference sequence). V lost 8 bases, J lost 1 base, and 8 bases lay in between. The length of the CDR3 is 12 residues. In DNA, the CDR3 is TGTGCCAGCGTTGGAGGGAACACTGAAGCTTTCTTT. Translated: CASVGGNTEAFF. The full variable domain, its missing parts supplied by reference TRBV3-1 and TRBJ1-1, is DTAVSQTPKYLVTQMGNDKSIKCEQNLGHDTMYWYKQDSKKFLKIMFSYNNKELIINETVPNRFSPKSPDKAHLNLHINSLELGDSAVYFCASVGGNTEAFFGQGTRLTVV.

The V call is TRBV28, the J call TRBJ2-4; the D gene could be TRBD1 or TRBD2 (6 bases each). This CDR3 has 15 residues. Germline values: CDR1 MDHEN, CDR2 SYDVKM. Trimming removed 5 bases from V and 3 bases from J, with 14 bases in between. The CDR3 here is CASSTGGSVKNIQYF. CDR3 in DNA: TGTGCCAGCAGTACCGGGGGCTCGGTCAAAAACATTCAGTACTTC.

There are many counts of this clonotype. V gene TRBV5-1 combines with J gene TRBJ2-5; D remains unclear. Trimming shortened V by 2 bases and J by 3 bases, and 8 bases separated the two germline ends. In germline, CDR1 is SGHRS, CDR2 YFSETQ. The CDR3 is 13 residues long. The CDR3 coding sequence is TGCGCCAGCAGCTTCACCTGGGAAGAGACCCAGTACTTC. Protein product: CASSFTWEETQYF.

The chain couples TRBV20-1 to TRBJ2-3; D perhaps matches TRBD2 (6 bases). The V and J ends lost 2 bases and 9 bases respectively, with 12 bases between them. Germline V gives CDR1 DFQATT, CDR2 SNEGSKA (reference sequence). The CDR3 is 12 amino acids. The CDR3 bases are TGCAGTGCTAGATCTAGCGATCGAACGCAGTATTTT. Amino acids: CSARSSDRTQYF.

This clonotype was observed a few times. The CDR3 sequence: CASSSLDQGLFF. The DNA of the CDR3 is TGTGCCAGCAGCTCTCTGGATCAGGGGCTGTTTTTT. V is TRBV12-3 or TRBV12-4 and J is TRBJ1-4; TRBD1 is a possible D gene (6 bases). Trimming removed 6 bases at V and 14 bases at J, with 16 bases between. The CDR3 length is 12 residues.

This clonotype was recorded many times. The rearrangement links TRBV12-3 or TRBV12-4 to TRBJ1-1; no definite D call. CDR3 length equals 12 residues. The ends were cut back, 5 bases at V and 2 bases at J, with 6 bases in the middle. The CDR3 DNA reads TGTGCCAGCAGTACCCCTAACACTGAAGCTTTCTTT. Translating it yields CASSTPNTEAFF.

This chain uses TRBV6-2 or TRBV6-3 with TRBJ1-5, with D unresolved. Germline CDR1 and CDR2: MNHEY and SVGEGT. The CDR3 contains 18 residues. Deletions cut 0 bases from V and 0 bases from J, with 15 bases between. CDR3 loop: CASSYSTGNLYSNQPQHF. The CDR3 DNA follows: TGTGCCAGCAGTTACTCGACCGGAAACCTTTATAGCAATCAGCCCCAGCATTTT.

The chain has TRBV7-7 and TRBJ2-5; tentatively, D is TRBD2 (5 bases). This CDR3 has 13 amino acids. V was shortened by 4 bases and J by 5 bases, with 11 bases between the two germline ends. Germline values: CDR1 SSHAT, CDR2 FNYEAQ (reference sequence). CDR3 nucleotides: TGTGCCAGCAGCTCCGCGGGTAGGGAGACCCAGTACTTC. It codes for CASSSAGRETQYF.

This clonotype showed up just a few times. This chain joins TRBV3-1 and TRBJ2-7; D perhaps matches TRBD1 (7 bases). The CDR3 loop spans 15 amino acids. Germline V gene lookup returns CDR1 LGHDT and CDR2 YNNKEL (reference sequence). V was cut by 1 base and J by 5 bases, with 15 bases left in between. The DNA for the CDR3 is TGTGCCAGCAGCCAAGTCGTCAGGGGGGAAGACGAGCAGTACTTC. It codes for CASSQVVRGEDEQYF.

The V gene is TRBV20-1, the J gene TRBJ2-7; possible D gene TRBD1, 6 bases. This CDR3 contains 14 residues. The ends were cut back, 2 bases at V and 1 base at J, with 12 bases in the middle. The V gene's germline CDR1 is DFQATT and CDR2 SNEGSKA (reference sequence). CDR3 bases: TGCAGTGCTAGAACAGGGAGACTTTCCTACGAGCAGTACTTC. Amino acid sequence: CSARTGRLSYEQYF.

In this sample, this clonotype turned up a few times. The rearrangement uses TRBV3-1 and TRBJ2-2; TRBD2 might be the D (6 bases). The CDR3 consists of 19 residues. Trimming took 6 bases from V and 1 from J, leaving 24 bases between them. Germline V CDR1 and CDR2: LGHDT, YNNKEL (reference sequence). CDR3 region: CASSSWKGRRGLNTGELFF. The CDR3 DNA reads as TGTGCCAGCAGTTCGTGGAAGGGCAGGCGGGGATTGAACACCGGGGAGCTGTTTTTT.

The V call is TRBV21-1, the J call TRBJ2-2. TRBV21-1 is listed as a pseudogene. This CDR3 has 13 amino acids. CDR3 region: CASSKAGPGELFF. CDR3 nucleotides: TGTGCCAGCAGCAAAGCCGGCCCCGGGGAGCTGTTTTTT.

This chain uses TRBV7-9 with TRBJ1-2, with 9 bases matching TRBD1. Germline CDR1 reads SEHNR; CDR2 reads FQNEAQ (reference sequence). Trimming at V came to 4 bases and at J to 13 bases, leaving 19 bases not matched to a gene. The CDR3 contains 16 residues. As DNA, the CDR3 is TGTGCCAGCAGCTCCAGCATTCAATGGACAGGGGCAACTTGCACCTTC. The encoded protein is CASSSSIQWTGATCTF. Full variable domain (remainder filled in from reference TRBV7-9 and TRBJ1-2): DTGVSQNPRHKITKRGQNVTFRCDPISEHNRLYWYRQTLGQGPEFLTYFQNEAQLEKSRLLSDRFSAERPKGSFSTLEIQRTEQGDSAMYLCASSSSIQWTGATCTFGSGTRLTVV.

This rearrangement joins TRBV29-1 to TRBJ2-5; TRBD2 is a possible D gene (6 bases). The CDR3 extends over 16 amino acids. The germline V gene encodes CDR1 SQVTM and CDR2 ANQGSEA. V was clipped by 0 bases and J by 3 bases, with 17 bases between them. As DNA, the CDR3 is TGCAGCGTTGAAGATCGGGAGTTTTCAGGAAAAGAGACCCAGTACTTC. As protein: CSVEDREFSGKETQYF. The full variable domain, its missing parts supplied by reference TRBV29-1 and TRBJ2-5, is SAVISQKPSRDICQRGTSLTIQCQVDSQVTMMFWYRQQPGQSLTLIATANQGSEATYESGFVIDKFPISRPNLTFSTLTVSNMSPEDSSIYLCSVEDREFSGKETQYFGPGTRLLVL.

V is TRBV9 and J is TRBJ2-1; TRBD2 matches 8 bases. The V gene's germline CDR1 is SGDLS and CDR2 YYNGEE. Trimming at V came to 0 bases and at J to 3 bases, leaving 5 bases not matched to a gene. The CDR3 runs to 16 residues. The CDR3 reads CASSVESGGYYNEQFF. For the CDR3, the DNA is TGTGCCAGCAGCGTAGAGAGCGGGGGTTACTACAATGAGCAGTTCTTC.

V and J are TRBV12-3 or TRBV12-4 and TRBJ2-5, with D perhaps TRBD1 (6 bases). The germline V and J ends were trimmed by 7 bases and 0 bases, with 12 bases remaining between them. CDR3 size: 14 residues. The CDR3 sequence: CASKGGRDQETQYF. The CDR3, as DNA: TGTGCCAGCAAAGGGGGAAGGGACCAAGAGACCCAGTACTTC.

V is TRBV29-1 and J is TRBJ2-2; D is perhaps TRBD2 (7 bases). Germline values: CDR1 SQVTM, CDR2 ANQGSEA. V was clipped by 4 bases and J by 3 bases, with 18 bases between them. CDR3 length equals 16 residues. The CDR3 region is CSVGNTGRGYTGELFF. The CDR3 coding sequence is TGCAGCGTTGGAAACACAGGGAGGGGATACACCGGGGAGCTGTTTTTT.

This clonotype was found many times. The rearrangement links TRBV3-1 to TRBJ2-7; TRBD1 agrees at 9 bases. The germline gives CDR1 LGHDT, CDR2 YNNKEL (reference sequence). Losses at the gene ends were 1 base for V and 6 bases for J; bases not matched to a gene: 1. This CDR3 has 13 residues. The CDR3 bases are TGTGCCAGCAGCCAAGGGACAGGGGTCGAGCAGTACTTC. Translated, it gives CASSQGTGVEQYF.

V is TRBV6-2 or TRBV6-3 and J is TRBJ2-3, with 10 bases identical to TRBD2. The V gene's germline CDR1 is MNHEY and CDR2 SVGEGT. The CDR3 is 16 residues long. Losses at the gene ends were 6 bases for V and 4 bases for J; bases not matched to a gene: 10. The CDR3 sequence is CASRSPSGSGADTQYF. DNA for the CDR3: TGTGCCAGCAGATCTCCTAGCGGGAGTGGTGCAGATACGCAGTATTTT.

This clonotype was found once. The chain links TRBV20-1 to TRBJ2-3, with TRBD1 matching over 7 bases. CDR3 length: 14 amino acids. The J segment lost 6 bases and the V segment lost 1 base, leaving 7 bases of the junction unmatched. Per the germline V gene, CDR1 is DFQATT and CDR2 is SNEGSKA (reference sequence). This CDR3 reads CSARGSGTADTQYF. The CDR3 DNA is TGCAGTGCTAGAGGTTCGGGGACAGCTGATACGCAGTATTTT.

The chain recombines TRBV7-9 with TRBJ2-7; D may be TRBD1 (5 bases). Germline CDR1 SEHNR, CDR2 FQNEAQ (reference sequence). Between the trimmed V and J ends, which lost 5 bases and 9 bases, there was a span of 14 bases. The CDR3 is made up of 12 amino acids. DNA for the CDR3: TGTGCCAGCAGCGCAGACAGTTTATCGCAGTACTTC. Encoded protein: CASSADSLSQYF.

The chain combines TRBV12-3 or TRBV12-4 with TRBJ1-1; 8 nucleotides match TRBD1. The CDR3 runs to 14 residues. Trimming took 6 bases from V and 3 from J; bases not matched to a gene: 6. The DNA for the CDR3 is TGTGCCAGCAGCCCTGGACAGGGTCACACTGAAGCTTTCTTT. Translated, it gives CASSPGQGHTEAFF.

This clonotype was observed many times. This chain connects TRBV24-1 to TRBJ2-1, with D perhaps matching TRBD1 (8 bases). The germline V gene encodes CDR1 KGHDR and CDR2 SFDVKD. The V and J ends lost 2 bases and 2 bases respectively, with 15 bases between them. The CDR3 runs 17 residues. Here the CDR3 DNA reads TGTGCCACCAGTGATTCTACAGGGGGGGAGCCCTACAATGAGCAGTTCTTC. Its protein product is CATSDSTGGEPYNEQFF.